The 17 T cell receptor beta chains reported below all come from one sample, sequenced in a study of blood T cell repertoires in COVID-19. Here immunoSEQ multiplex PCR was the method, and the copy in TCRdb shows in-frame clones only, minus some. The sample records roughly 120,000 clones, 70% to 90% being singletons. The source material was peripheral blood. The receptors stem from a human donor in a cohort sampled during active COVID-19.

The chain links TRBV6-4 to TRBJ2-1; TRBD2 aligns across 9 bases. Per germline, CDR1 MRHNA and CDR2 SNTAGT. V lost 0 bases to trimming and J lost 2 bases; unmatched junction nucleotides: 2. The CDR3 is made up of 16 amino acids. DNA for the CDR3: TGTGCCAGCAGTGACTCTAGCGGGAGACCCTACAATGAGCAGTTCTTC. Translating gives CASSDSSGRPYNEQFF.

The chain combines TRBV7-9 with TRBJ2-2, with TRBD1 identical over 12 bases. The CDR3 runs 14 residues. The ends lost 5 bases at V and 9 bases at J; junction bases unmatched: 4. Germline V lookup: CDR1 SEHNR, CDR2 FQNEAQ (reference sequence). CDR3 protein: CASSPGTGGRELFF. CDR3 nucleotides: TGTGCCAGCAGCCCCGGGACAGGGGGCAGGGAGCTGTTTTTT.

The chain has TRBV12-3 or TRBV12-4 and TRBJ2-3; D unresolved. The CDR3 spans 13 residues. V dropped 2 bases and J dropped 2 bases, with 5 bases sitting between them. The CDR3 spells CASSLSFTDTQYF. CDR3 sequence (DNA): TGTGCCAGCAGTTTAAGCTTCACAGATACGCAGTATTTT.

The genes are TRBV18 and TRBJ2-1; 9 bases fit TRBD2. The junction had 3 bases not matched to a gene; V was cut back by 3 bases and J by 6 bases. In germline, CDR1 is KGHSH, CDR2 LQKENI. This CDR3 contains 14 residues. CDR3 sequence: CASSPSGSINEQFF. The CDR3 bases are TGTGCCAGCTCACCTAGCGGGAGTATCAATGAGCAGTTCTTC. Full variable domain (remainder filled in from reference TRBV18 and TRBJ2-1): NAGVMQNPRHLVRRRGQEARLRCSPMKGHSHVYWYRQLPEEGLKFMVYLQKENIIDESGMPKERFSAEFPKEGPSILRIQQVVRGDSAAYFCASSPSGSINEQFFGPGTRLTVL.

The J gene is TRBJ2-3, the V gene TRBV28; TRBD2 might be the D (5 bases). Germline V CDR1 and CDR2: MDHEN, SYDVKM. The CDR3 has 16 amino acids. Trimming stripped 4 bases from V and 7 bases from J, with 21 bases between. CDR3 nucleotides: TGTGCCAGCAGTTATAACGGACTTGGGCATGTGAATACGCAGTATTTT. This sequence encodes CASSYNGLGHVNTQYF. Full variable domain (remainder filled in from reference TRBV28 and TRBJ2-3): DVKVTQSSRYLVKRTGEKVFLECVQDMDHENMFWYRQDPGLGLRLIYFSYDVKMKEKGDIPEGYSVSREKKERFSLILESASTNQTSMYLCASSYNGLGHVNTQYFGPGTRLTVL.

This clone was seen a single time. This chain's CDR3 is CASSLGTGPYEQYF. CDR3 bases: TGTGCCAGCAGCCTCGGGACAGGGCCCTACGAGCAGTACTTC. The rearrangement joins TRBV11-3 to TRBJ2-7; TRBD1 agrees at 9 bases. After removal of 5 bases from V and 2 bases from J, the junction contained 4 bases not matched to a gene. This CDR3 region has 14 residues. CDR1 is SGHNT and CDR2 is YENEEA in the germline V gene.

The chain joins TRBV7-3 to TRBJ2-7; 8 nucleotides line up with TRBD1. The CDR3 spans 15 residues. Losses at the gene ends were 1 base for V and 6 bases for J; bases not matched to a gene: 8. The germline gives CDR1 SGHTA, CDR2 FQGTGA. The DNA for the CDR3 is TGTGCCAGCAGCTTAAGCGGGACAGGATTCTTCGAGCAGTACTTC. Its translation: CASSLSGTGFFEQYF.

The chain carries TRBV5-1 and TRBJ2-3, with TRBD2 matching 7 bases. CDR1 and CDR2 from the germline V gene are SGHRS and YFSETQ. The CDR3 is 15 amino acids. The ends lost 1 base at V and 3 bases at J; junction bases unmatched: 5. The CDR3 sequence is CASSLMGGSTDTQYF. The CDR3 bases are TGCGCCAGCAGCTTGATGGGCGGGAGTACAGATACGCAGTATTTT.

The chain employs TRBV4-1 and TRBJ1-6; 10 bases are shared with TRBD1. The J segment lost 6 bases and the V segment lost 3 bases, leaving 2 bases of the junction unmatched. The CDR3 sequence is 15 residues long. Germline V gene sequence: CDR1 MGHRA, CDR2 YSYEKL. CDR3 in amino acids: CASSQDRGSNSPLHF. The DNA for the CDR3 is TGCGCCAGCAGCCAGGACAGGGGGTCTAATTCACCCCTCCACTTT.

The V and J genes are TRBV9 and TRBJ2-7, with 7 bases aligning to TRBD2. CDR1 is SGDLS, CDR2 YYNGEE, per germline. Trimming cost V 3 bases and J 6 bases; bases outside gene matches: 9. CDR3 size: 14 residues. The CDR3 region is CASSATPAGSEQYF. DNA for the CDR3: TGTGCCAGCAGCGCCACCCCAGCGGGGTCCGAGCAGTACTTC.

The chain employs TRBV4-2 and TRBJ2-7; TRBD2 matches 8 bases. V lost 4 bases to trimming and J lost 3 bases; unmatched junction nucleotides: 5. Germline lookup yields CDR1 LGHNA and CDR2 YNFKEQ. This CDR3 comprises 14 residues. The CDR3 nucleotides are TGTGCCAGCAGCCCGGGAGGGGGACTCTACGAGCAGTACTTC. Translating gives CASSPGGGLYEQYF.

The chain couples TRBV19 to TRBJ1-3; the D is unclear. The CDR3 spans 17 residues. The V and J ends lost 3 bases and 0 bases respectively, with 15 bases between them. The V gene's germline CDR1 is LNHDA and CDR2 SQIVND (reference sequence). The CDR3 nucleotides are TGTGCCAGTAGTATCCGAACGGGAAGGTACTCTGGAAACACCATATATTTT. Its translation: CASSIRTGRYSGNTIYF.

The chain joins TRBV18 to TRBJ2-6; weak D call: TRBD2 (5 bases). Trimming pared 1 base from V and 2 bases from J, leaving 9 bases between. Germline V gene lookup returns CDR1 KGHSH and CDR2 LQKENI. The CDR3 is 16 amino acids. The CDR3 loop is CASSPLRVTGANVLTF. CDR3 nucleotides: TGTGCCAGCTCACCACTGAGGGTGACTGGGGCCAACGTCCTGACTTTC.

The V call is TRBV5-1, the J call TRBJ2-3; D perhaps matches TRBD1 (5 bases). Germline values: CDR1 SGHRS, CDR2 YFSETQ. This CDR3 is built from 15 residues. Trimming shortened V by 1 base and J by 5 bases, and 14 bases separated the two germline ends. The CDR3 sequence: CASSLRGAGLDTQYF. DNA for the CDR3: TGCGCCAGCAGCTTGAGGGGCGCAGGGTTAGATACGCAGTATTTT.

This clone appeared once. This chain links TRBV6-2 or TRBV6-3 with TRBJ1-2, with a weak D call TRBD1 (6 bases). V was cut by 4 bases and J by 4 bases, with 13 bases left in between. The V gene's germline CDR1 is MNHEY and CDR2 SVGEGT. CDR3 length equals 14 residues. CDR3 DNA sequence: TGTGCCAGCAGTTTGGGGGCTTCAGTCTATGGCTACACCTTC. As protein: CASSLGASVYGYTF.

The chain couples TRBV9 to TRBJ2-7, with 10 nucleotides matching TRBD2. The CDR3 is 15 residues long. The ends lost 3 bases at V and 3 bases at J; junction bases unmatched: 6. CDR1 is SGDLS, CDR2 YYNGEE, per germline. The CDR3 DNA is TGTGCCAGCAGCGAGGGACTAGCGCGTAACTACGAGCAGTACTTC. Protein sequence: CASSEGLARNYEQYF.

The sample holds one count of this clone. Written as DNA, the CDR3 is TGTGCCAGCAGACTTACGTCGGGGGCCCAGTACTTC. The encoded protein is CASRLTSGAQYF. The rearrangement joins TRBV6-5 to TRBJ2-5, with D tentatively TRBD2 (6 bases). The V gene's germline CDR1 is MNHEY and CDR2 SVGAGI. Trimming removed 6 bases at V and 9 bases at J, with 14 bases between. The CDR3 contains 12 residues.